This T cell receptor beta chain was recorded in a study of PD-1 blockade in classical Hodgkin lymphoma. Study background: Nivolumab dosing for patients was 3 mg/kg, administered intravenously every 2 weeks. Broader study findings: For complete responders, baseline diversity was comparable to that of newly diagnosed patients. Why the repertoires differ is still unclear, perhaps disease activity or prior therapy. Healthy donors were reported to have higher baseline TCR diversity than newly diagnosed patients.

Only in-frame clones appear in the TCRdb table, and some are missing; sequencing was by immunoSEQ multiplex PCR. The data contain about 20,000 clones, over 70% of them singletons. The CDR3 consists of 13 residues. The germline CDR1 and CDR2 sequences are MNHEY and SVGAGI. Trimming cost V 6 bases and J 4 bases, with 10 bases left between them. Time point reported: cycle 4 day 1 (C4D1), after more than 5 weeks of nivolumab. No patient escaped relapse after autologous stem cell transplantation, and brentuximab vedotin exposure varied. In regard to this clone: Its cognate antigen is unknown.

The chain carries TRBV6-5 and TRBJ1-5; a weak D match, TRBD1 (5 bases). The sequence came from a human donor with classical Hodgkin lymphoma. Here the sequenced sample was peripheral blood mononuclear cells (PBMCs), taken before the fourth cycle of nivolumab. In DNA form, the CDR3 reads TGTGCCAGCAGATTCGACAGTAATCAGCCCCAGCATTTT. It translates to CASRFDSNQPQHF.